Each of the 24 T cell receptor beta chains below was sequenced from the same sample in a study of early T cells in non-severe SARS-CoV-2 infection. Each CDR3 protein is one row after TCRdb ran MiXCR on the 5' RACE reads. Of roughly 90,000 distinct CDR3 sequences in the sample, approximately 14% were seen once. The sample was whole blood. The receptors here all came from an adult who was a healthcare worker with PCR-confirmed SARS-CoV-2 infection or an uninfected control (not recorded which).

The CDR3 loop reads CSANRVDEQFF. In DNA, the CDR3 is TGCAGTGCTAACAGGGTAGATGAGCAGTTCTTC. The rearrangement joins TRBV20-1 to TRBJ2-1, with D maybe TRBD1 (6 bases). CDR3 length: 11 amino acids. Deletions cut 4 bases from V and 8 bases from J, with 9 bases between. Germline-derived CDR1 and CDR2 are DFQATT and SNEGSKA (reference sequence).

This rearrangement joins TRBV20-1 to TRBJ2-5; 8 bases are a match to TRBD2. CDR1 and CDR2 from the germline V gene are DFQATT and SNEGSKA (reference sequence). CDR3 length: 11 residues. J gave up 7 bases and V 5 bases, and 3 bases lay outside the gene matches. Here the CDR3 DNA reads TGCAGTGCTCTAACTAGCGGGACCCAGTACTTC. It encodes CSALTSGTQYF.

This clonotype was seen at least ten times. The chain carries TRBV4-2 and TRBJ2-3; 10 bases agree with TRBD2. Germline assignment: CDR1 LGHNA and CDR2 YNFKEQ. This CDR3 is 18 amino acids long. J lost 0 bases, V lost 4 bases, and 10 bases had no gene match. The CDR3 protein is CASSPRLAGGPSTDTQYF. The CDR3 DNA reads TGTGCCAGCAGCCCCCGATTAGCGGGGGGCCCTAGCACAGATACGCAGTATTTT.

This clonotype was observed at least ten times. For the CDR3, the DNA is TGTGCCAGCAGCCATCTCCGACACGCTTATAGCACAGATACGCAGTATTTT. Translation: CASSHLRHAYSTDTQYF. The chain is built from TRBV14 and TRBJ2-3; D remains unclear. The ends were cut back, 3 bases at V and 0 bases at J, with 16 bases in the middle. The V gene's germline CDR1 is SGHDN and CDR2 FVKESK. The CDR3 sequence is 17 residues long. Full variable domain (missing parts from reference TRBV14 and TRBJ2-3): EAGVTQFPSHSVIEKGQTVTLRCDPISGHDNLYWYRRVMGKEIKFLLHFVKESKQDESGMPNNRFLAERTGGTYSTLKVQPAELEDSGVYFCASSHLRHAYSTDTQYFGPGTRLTVL.

This chain links TRBV29-1 with TRBJ1-5; D is possibly TRBD1 (5 bases). The germline gives CDR1 SQVTM, CDR2 ANQGSEA. This CDR3 comprises 13 residues. Trimming pared 5 bases from V and 6 bases from J, leaving 14 bases between. In nucleotides, the CDR3 is TGCAGCGTTAGCCCGGGGGGGAGTCAGCCCCAGCATTTT. Translating gives CSVSPGGSQPQHF.

The chain carries TRBV6-2 or TRBV6-3 and TRBJ1-2; 9 bases map to TRBD1. The CDR3 sequence is 15 residues long. Germline lookup yields CDR1 MNHEY and CDR2 SVGEGT. The ends lost 6 bases at V and 3 bases at J; junction bases unmatched: 8. The CDR3 DNA follows: TGTGCCAGCAGACCGGGACAGGGACTCTACTATGGCTACACCTTC. This encodes CASRPGQGLYYGYTF.

This clonotype was seen repeatedly, ten times or more. This chain joins TRBV28 and TRBJ2-7, with D maybe TRBD1 (6 bases). Germline assignment: CDR1 MDHEN and CDR2 SYDVKM. Deletions cut 10 bases from V and 1 base from J, with 20 bases between. The length of the CDR3 is 15 residues. In DNA, the CDR3 is TGTGCCACAAGTTCAGGGGACGTCCGGTCCTACGAGCAGTACGTC. Translating gives CATSSGDVRSYEQYV.

This clonotype was seen a few times. The gene calls are TRBV18 and TRBJ2-1; 14 nucleotides agree with TRBD2. J lost 12 bases, V lost 0 bases, and 7 bases had no gene match. The CDR3 sequence is 16 residues long. Germline loops: CDR1 KGHSH, CDR2 LQKENI. The CDR3 loop reads CASSPPGLAGADRQFF. CDR3 nucleotide sequence: TGTGCCAGCTCACCACCGGGACTAGCGGGGGCTGATAGGCAGTTCTTC.

The CDR3 DNA sequence: TGTGCTAGTGGTTTGGACTGGGATCTTGATAATTCACCCCTCCACTTT. Translation gives CASGLDWDLDNSPLHF. The rearrangement links TRBV12-5 to TRBJ1-6; D call uncertain. V lost 1 base, J lost 5 bases, and 12 bases lay in between. This CDR3 comprises 16 residues. Per the germline V gene, CDR1 is LGHNT and CDR2 is FRNRAP.

The rearrangement links TRBV10-1 to TRBJ2-7, with 7 bases that match TRBD1. Trimming at V came to 0 bases and at J to 3 bases, leaving 5 bases not matched to a gene. The CDR3 has 15 amino acids. CDR1 and CDR2 from the germline V gene are WNHNN and SYGVQD (reference sequence). The CDR3 loop is CASSESKGTDYEQYV. As DNA, the CDR3 is TGCGCCAGCAGTGAGTCGAAAGGGACAGACTACGAGCAGTACGTC.

This clonotype has at least ten counts. The chain joins TRBV18 to TRBJ1-5, with 7 bases fitting TRBD1. V gave up 3 bases and J gave up 0 bases; unmatched junction bases: 2. Germline V CDR1 and CDR2: KGHSH, LQKENI. The CDR3 spans 15 residues. CDR3: CASSPGQYSNQPQHF. The CDR3, as DNA: TGTGCCAGCTCACCGGGACAGTATAGCAATCAGCCCCAGCATTTT.

This clonotype occurred many times. The chain links TRBV29-1 to TRBJ2-1; tentative D call: TRBD2 (5 bases). The V end lost 3 bases, the J end lost 0 bases, and 12 bases lay between the germline ends. Germline CDR1 reads SQVTM; CDR2 reads ANQGSEA. The CDR3 runs 15 residues. CDR3 nucleotide sequence: TGCAGCGTTGAGTCGGGTGGGAGCTCCTACAATGAGCAGTTCTTC. Translating it yields CSVESGGSSYNEQFF.

DNA for the CDR3: TGTGCCAGCAGCGTAGATTTTCGGTCGGGCACAGATACGCAGTATTTT. Translation gives CASSVDFRSGTDTQYF. This chain links TRBV9 with TRBJ2-3; D remains unclear. Per germline, CDR1 SGDLS and CDR2 YYNGEE. The CDR3 spans 16 residues. Trimming removed 0 bases from V and 1 base from J, with 12 bases in between.

This clonotype was recorded a few times. The chain joins TRBV12-5 to TRBJ1-1; weak D call: TRBD1 (5 bases). The V end was cut by 2 bases, the J end by 4 bases, with 20 bases between. The CDR3 loop spans 17 amino acids. Germline lookup yields CDR1 LGHNT and CDR2 FRNRAP. The CDR3 DNA reads as TGTGCTAGTGGTTTGATCACAGGTTTGGACTTTACCACTGAAGCTTTCTTT. It specifies CASGLITGLDFTTEAFF.

The gene calls are TRBV25-1 and TRBJ2-3; a possible D gene is TRBD1 (6 bases). CDR1 is MGHDK and CDR2 is SYGVNS in the germline V gene. The CDR3 length is 16 residues. V was clipped by 3 bases and J by 6 bases, with 19 bases between them. The CDR3 DNA is TGTGCCAGCAGTGATCCAGAAGTGGGGGCGGATGATACGCAGTATTTT. Translating it yields CASSDPEVGADDTQYF.

V is TRBV24-1 and J is TRBJ2-3; the match to TRBD2 covers 9 bases. Germline V lookup: CDR1 KGHDR, CDR2 SFDVKD. With 7 bases clipped from V and 3 bases from J, the junction kept 7 bases outside the gene matches. The length of the CDR3 is 15 residues. CDR3 protein: CATSKSGGLTDTQYF. CDR3 DNA: TGTGCCACCAGCAAAAGCGGGGGGCTTACAGATACGCAGTATTTT.

This clonotype was picked up a small number of times. V and J are TRBV29-1 and TRBJ1-1; TRBD1 is a possible D gene (5 bases). V lost 7 bases to trimming and J lost 2 bases, with 14 bases between them. CDR1 is SQVTM and CDR2 is ANQGSEA in the germline V gene. This CDR3 is 13 amino acids long. The DNA for the CDR3 is TGCAGCGAATCGGGACTTTCAAACACTGAAGCTTTCTTT. Translating gives CSESGLSNTEAFF. The complete variable domain, with remaining parts taken from reference TRBV29-1 and TRBJ1-1, reads SAVISQKPSRDICQRGTSLTIQCQVDSQVTMMFWYRQQPGQSLTLIATANQGSEATYESGFVIDKFPISRPNLTFSTLTVSNMSPEDSSIYLCSESGLSNTEAFFGQGTRLTVV.

In DNA form, the CDR3 reads TGCAGCGTAGCCGACACGAACACTGAAGCTTTCTTT. Amino acids: CSVADTNTEAFF. The rearrangement joins TRBV29-1 to TRBJ1-1; D remains unclear. Germline CDR1 SQVTM, CDR2 ANQGSEA. V was cut by 6 bases and J by 1 base, with 9 bases left in between. There are 12 residues in the CDR3.

This clonotype has a count of ten or more. This chain links TRBV6-1 with TRBJ2-3; no reliable D call. This CDR3 has 13 amino acids. CDR1 and CDR2 (germline): MNHNS, SASEGT. Trimming took off 6 bases at V and 3 bases at J, with 10 bases between the two ends. CDR3 bases: TGTGCCAGCAGCTTGTCCCAGACAGATACGCAGTATTTT. As protein: CASSLSQTDTQYF.

This clonotype has ten or more counts. This chain links TRBV19 with TRBJ2-3; tentatively, D is TRBD2 (6 bases). V lost 5 bases to trimming and J lost 4 bases, with 13 bases between them. The CDR3 sequence is 14 residues long. CDR1 is LNHDA, CDR2 SQIVND, per germline (reference sequence). CDR3 amino acids: CASSVRDLADTQYF. CDR3 DNA sequence: TGTGCCAGTAGTGTCCGGGACTTAGCAGATACGCAGTATTTT. The full variable domain, with the rest looked up from reference TRBV19 and TRBJ2-3, is DGGITQSPKYLFRKEGQNVTLSCEQNLNHDAMYWYRQDPGQGLRLIYYSQIVNDFQKGDIAEGYSVSREKKESFPLTVTSAQKNPTAFYLCASSVRDLADTQYFGPGTRLTVL.

This clonotype was seen more than once but under ten times. This chain links TRBV3-1 with TRBJ1-6; tentative D call: TRBD1 (5 bases). V was pared by 4 bases and J by 8 bases, with 12 bases between. This CDR3 has 14 residues. Germline V gives CDR1 LGHDT, CDR2 YNNKEL (reference sequence). DNA for the CDR3: TGTGCCAGCAGCCGCACAGGTGGCGATTCACCCCTCCACTTT. This gives the protein CASSRTGGDSPLHF.

V usage is TRBV2 and J usage is TRBJ2-2; 7 bases are a match to TRBD2. The V gene's germline CDR1 is SNHLY and CDR2 FYNNEI. The junction had 5 bases not matched to a gene; V was cut back by 3 bases and J by 1 base. This CDR3 comprises 16 residues. The CDR3, as DNA: TGTGCCAGCAGTGAGGTGGCGGGAGAGAACACCGGGGAGCTGTTTTTT. The encoded protein is CASSEVAGENTGELFF.

This clonotype was seen just once. The genes are TRBV29-1 and TRBJ2-3; D perhaps matches TRBD1 (5 bases). The CDR3 runs 14 residues. Germline V lookup: CDR1 SQVTM, CDR2 ANQGSEA. The CDR3 DNA follows: TGCCCTAATATTAAGGCAGGGAGCACAGATACGCAGTATTTT. Translation gives CPNIKAGSTDTQYF.

V and J are TRBV4-1 and TRBJ2-1; 10 bases fit TRBD2. CDR1 and CDR2 from the germline V gene are MGHRA and YSYEKL. V lost 1 base and J lost 6; bases outside the gene matches: 12. The CDR3 sequence is 18 residues long. CDR3 in DNA: TGCGCCAGCAGCCAAGGAAGGTATGGTAGCGGGGGGCGCAATGAGCAGTTCTTC. Residues: CASSQGRYGSGGRNEQFF.